This entry describes one T cell receptor (beta chain). Germline CDR1 SGHRS, CDR2 YFSETQ. This CDR3 comprises 15 residues. V shed 2 bases, J shed 8 bases, and the junction held 11 bases outside the gene matches. Following extraction, RNA underwent reverse transcription to cDNA, which served as the sequencing template. The repertoire was sequenced with immunoSEQ multiplex PCR; TCRdb's copy has only in-frame clones and lacks some. The top ten hold roughly 0.5% of the sample, which has roughly 120,000 clones, 53% seen once. Specified treatment: oral pan-JAK inhibitor, 5-10 mg twice daily. The data are from a study of CD8+ T cells in alopecia areata.

The sequenced sample was CD4+ T cells sorted from blood, obtained at week 4, from a patient treated with tofacitinib. The chain links TRBV5-1 to TRBJ1-1; 8 nucleotides align to TRBD1. The sequence was collected from a human donor with alopecia areata. CDR3 loop: CASSLSGQGEAEAFF. DNA of the CDR3: TGCGCCAGCAGCTTATCTGGACAGGGTGAAGCCGAAGCTTTCTTT.